This T cell receptor (beta chain) was captured in a study of T cells in localized non-small cell lung cancer. Broader study findings: Higher blood T cell density went with longer overall survival.

Clones were sequenced by immunoSEQ multiplex PCR, and TCRdb holds only the in-frame ones, with some missing. The data contain tens of thousands of clones, about nine tenths of them singletons. As to this clone: The antigen is not known.

This receptor was identified in a man between 35 and 75 years old with stage I squamous cell lung carcinoma. This specimen consisted of peripheral blood, obtained before any cancer treatment.

CDR3 amino acids: CASSDDSYNEQFF. CDR3 sequence (DNA): TGTGCCAGCAGCGACGACAGCTACAATGAGCAGTTCTTC. The rearrangement uses TRBV9 and TRBJ2-1; maybe TRBD1 (5 bases). V was cut by 3 bases and J by 3 bases, with 7 bases left in between. The CDR3 spans 13 residues. Germline loops: CDR1 SGDLS, CDR2 YYNGEE.